Sequencing of this T cell receptor beta chain was carried out in a study of spatial heterogeneity in lung cancer. Time point: blood at routine non-recurrence follow-up after resection. Researchers sequenced whole RNA taken from tumor, nontumor lung or frozen PBMC without sorting. In the library, each TCR cDNA molecule bore its own unique molecular identifier. TCRdb recomputed calls from the 5' RACE reads with MiXCR, one row per CDR3 protein. The sample gives more than 75,000 distinct CDR3 sequences, roughly a fifth of which show up once; less than 25% is in the top ten. Looked up from germline, CDR1 is SGDLS and CDR2 is YYNGEE. Trimming shortened V by 0 bases and J by 6 bases, and 16 bases separated the two germline ends. The CDR3 contains 15 residues. This clonotype has just a few counts. Its antigen is currently unknown. Overall study findings and caveats: In blood, ubiquitous expanded tumor TCRs appeared more at resection than follow-up.

The genes are TRBV9 and TRBJ2-7; D remains ambiguous. The sequencing here drew on PBMCs, taken at follow-up. This TCR was recovered from a male donor with early-stage non-small cell lung cancer. CDR3 loop: CASSVVSRKGAEQYV. In DNA form, the CDR3 reads TGTGCCAGCAGCGTAGTTTCCCGAAAGGGTGCCGAGCAGTACGTC.